The clone carrying this T cell receptor beta chain has a handful of counts. Its antigen is still unknown. Germline CDR1 MDHEN, CDR2 SYDVKM. There are 23 residues in the CDR3. V dropped 5 bases and J dropped 1; count of bases not matched to a gene: 23. This sample is drawn from a study of T-cell reconstitution after alpha-beta-depleted transplantation in children. The study, taken as a whole, reports: Reportedly, only several hundred clones from non-depleted graft cells drove alpha-beta T-cell counts at about two months. TCRbeta diversity was high at day 60 in some patients (a result of surviving recipient T cells and thymic progenitors). A year post-transplant, T-cell counts and diversity derived mostly from newly produced T cells.

The authors prepared the TCRbeta library with unique molecular identifiers. TCRdb re-analysed the PCR reads in MiXCR, keeping a single row per CDR3 protein. The sample holds about 300,000 distinct CDR3 sequences; 7.5% to 9% are singletons and the top ten take approximately 9.1%. The sequence was obtained from a female patient aged 2-15 years who had a stem cell transplant for Fanconi anemia, so the T cells may come from the graft donor. Specimen: peripheral blood, collected 360 days after TCRalphabeta/CD19-depleted stem cell transplant. The chain carries TRBV28 and TRBJ2-2; 12 nucleotides align to TRBD1. CDR3 DNA sequence: TGTGCCAGCAGTCCCTATACCCTCGGGTTCCGGGACAGGGGGCTTAGGAACACCGGGGAGCTGTTTTTT. Its protein is CASSPYTLGFRDRGLRNTGELFF.